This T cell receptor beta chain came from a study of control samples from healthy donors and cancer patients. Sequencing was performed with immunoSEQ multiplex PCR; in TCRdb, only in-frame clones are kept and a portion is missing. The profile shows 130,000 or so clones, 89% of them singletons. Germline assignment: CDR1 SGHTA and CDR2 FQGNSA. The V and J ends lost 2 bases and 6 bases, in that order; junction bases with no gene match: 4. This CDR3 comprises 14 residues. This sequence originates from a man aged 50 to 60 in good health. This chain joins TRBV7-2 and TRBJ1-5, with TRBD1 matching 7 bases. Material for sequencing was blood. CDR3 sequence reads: CASSLHRGGQPQHF. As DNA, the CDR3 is TGTGCCAGCAGCTTACACAGGGGAGGTCAGCCCCAGCATTTT. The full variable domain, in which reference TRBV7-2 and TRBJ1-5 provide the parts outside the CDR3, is GAGVSQSPSNKVTEKGKDVELRCDPISGHTALYWYRQSLGQGLEFLIYFQGNSAPDKSGLPSDRFSAERTGGSVSTLTIQRTQQEDSAVYLCASSLHRGGQPQHFGDGTRLSIL.